One sample yielded the 16 T cell receptor beta chains listed below, sequenced in a study of blood T cell repertoires in COVID-19. Sequencing used immunoSEQ multiplex PCR; TCRdb keeps in-frame clones, though not all of them. The sample holds 80,000 to 90,000 clones, under 85% seen once. The specimen was peripheral blood. These receptors were taken from a woman of 80 years or more with COVID-19, enrolled during active disease.

This clone was detected once. The chain joins TRBV19 to TRBJ2-1; 8 bases are a match to TRBD1. With 4 bases clipped from V and 1 base from J, the junction kept 9 bases outside the gene matches. The CDR3 covers 17 residues. CDR1 and CDR2 (germline): LNHDA, SQIVND (reference sequence). The CDR3 sequence is CASSRDGRGPSYNEQFF. CDR3 nucleotides: TGTGCCAGTAGTAGGGATGGCAGGGGGCCTTCCTACAATGAGCAGTTCTTC.

The chain links TRBV5-4 to TRBJ2-7; 8 nucleotides match TRBD2. Germline-derived CDR1 and CDR2 are SGHNT and YYREEE (reference sequence). This CDR3 has 16 residues. Trimming took 4 bases from V and 1 from J; bases not matched to a gene: 10. The CDR3 loop is CASSPPGGIKSYEQYF. CDR3 bases: TGTGCCAGCAGCCCCCCGGGGGGGATTAAATCCTACGAGCAGTACTTC.

The V call is TRBV9, the J call TRBJ1-2; 10 nucleotides align to TRBD1. Germline lookup yields CDR1 SGDLS and CDR2 YYNGEE. The CDR3 totals 15 residues. V dropped 3 bases and J dropped 5; count of bases not matched to a gene: 7. The CDR3 DNA sequence: TGTGCCAGCAGCGCCCGACAGGGGGCGTTGTATGGCTACACCTTC. This gives the protein CASSARQGALYGYTF. The whole variable domain, filled in from reference TRBV9 and TRBJ1-2, reads DSGVTQTPKHLITATGQRVTLRCSPRSGDLSVYWYQQSLDQGLQFLIQYYNGEERAKGNILERFSAQQFPDLHSELNLSSLELGDSALYFCASSARQGALYGYTFGSGTRLTVV.

The chain uses TRBV19 and TRBJ2-1; D might be TRBD2 (6 bases). This CDR3 contains 17 residues. Germline CDR1 LNHDA, CDR2 SQIVND (reference sequence). V was clipped by 3 bases and J by 6 bases, with 21 bases between them. The CDR3 DNA reads TGTGCCAGTAGTATCATCCGGGAGATGTGGGGTGGCAATGAGCAGTTCTTC. As protein: CASSIIREMWGGNEQFF.

The chain employs TRBV18 and TRBJ2-7, with 7 positions matching TRBD2. CDR3 length: 18 residues. V lost 2 bases to trimming and J lost 2 bases; unmatched junction nucleotides: 15. The germline V gene has CDR1 KGHSH and CDR2 LQKENI. This CDR3 reads CASSPTPLAGWGTYEQYF. Here the CDR3 DNA reads TGTGCCAGCTCACCAACCCCCTTAGCGGGCTGGGGAACCTACGAGCAGTACTTC.

The chain carries TRBV7-9 and TRBJ1-1; perhaps TRBD1 as D (5 bases). V was trimmed by 9 bases and J by 3 bases, leaving 14 bases between them. This CDR3 comprises 13 residues. Germline V gives CDR1 SEHNR, CDR2 FQNEAQ (reference sequence). This CDR3 is CASAPAGYTEAFF. The CDR3 nucleotides are TGTGCCAGTGCCCCAGCAGGGTACACTGAAGCTTTCTTT.

The chain recombines TRBV24-1 with TRBJ2-7, with a possible D match to TRBD1 (6 bases). CDR3 length: 12 residues. Germline V CDR1 and CDR2: KGHDR, SFDVKD. Between the trimmed V and J ends, which lost 5 bases and 8 bases, there was a span of 12 bases. The CDR3 DNA reads as TGTGCCACCAGTGGTCCAACAGGGAAGCAGTACTTC. This translates into CATSGPTGKQYF.

The chain combines TRBV9 with TRBJ1-4; D is ambiguous. CDR1 and CDR2 (germline): SGDLS, YYNGEE. The CDR3 is 12 amino acids. Trimming left V 3 bases short and J 4 bases short, with 4 bases between. The CDR3: CASSAGNEKLFF. CDR3 coding DNA: TGTGCCAGCAGCGCCGGTAATGAAAAACTGTTTTTT.

J is TRBJ2-1 and V is TRBV3-1 (or the pseudogene TRBV3-2); 7 bases map to TRBD2. The CDR3 extends over 19 amino acids. Germline CDR1 LGHDT, CDR2 YNNKEL (reference sequence). V dropped 2 bases and J dropped 1; count of bases not matched to a gene: 14. The CDR3: CASSQFGGRGPRSYNEQFF. The CDR3 DNA follows: TGTGCCAGCAGCCAATTCGGCGGGAGAGGCCCAAGGTCCTACAATGAGCAGTTCTTC.

This sequence joins TRBV19 and TRBJ1-4; D is unclear. The germline V and J ends were trimmed by 7 bases and 12 bases, with 15 bases remaining between them. Germline V gene sequence: CDR1 LNHDA, CDR2 SQIVND (reference sequence). CDR3 length: 12 amino acids. As DNA, the CDR3 is TGTGCCAGTATTCACCGGGGTGGGGAACTGTTTTTT. Protein: CASIHRGGELFF.

Here the CDR3 DNA reads TGCGCCACCAGGAGGGACATCGCCTACGAGCAGTACTTC. Translating it yields CATRRDIAYEQYF. The chain carries TRBV5-1 and TRBJ2-7; D may correspond to TRBD1 or TRBD2 (6 bases each). Trimming pared 9 bases from V and 2 bases from J, leaving 15 bases between. Germline assignment: CDR1 SGHRS and CDR2 YFSETQ. This CDR3 is built from 13 residues.

J is TRBJ2-3 and V is TRBV18, with TRBD2 matching over 7 bases. The CDR3 is made up of 15 amino acids. J gave up 4 bases and V 2 bases, and 6 bases lay outside the gene matches. Germline V CDR1 and CDR2: KGHSH, LQKENI. In DNA, the CDR3 is TGTGCCAGCTCACCATCCAAGGGAGGGGCAGATACGCAGTATTTT. It translates to CASSPSKGGADTQYF.

V is TRBV18 and J is TRBJ2-1, with TRBD2 matching 7 bases. CDR1 and CDR2 from the germline V gene are KGHSH and LQKENI. This CDR3 is built from 16 residues. The ends lost 4 bases at V and 7 bases at J; junction bases unmatched: 13. CDR3 sequence: CASSRPRREGINEQFF. The CDR3 DNA is TGTGCCAGCTCACGACCGAGAAGGGAGGGCATAAATGAGCAGTTCTTC.

The chain links TRBV5-8 to TRBJ1-1; D perhaps matches TRBD1 (5 bases). In germline, CDR1 is SGHTS, CDR2 YDEGEE. V lost 2 bases and J 3 bases, leaving 11 bases between the germline ends. The CDR3 totals 14 residues. CDR3 loop: CASSFGTGDTEAFF. DNA of the CDR3: TGTGCCAGCAGCTTTGGGACGGGGGACACTGAAGCTTTCTTT.

This chain connects TRBV13 to TRBJ2-1, with 14 bases aligning to TRBD2. The V and J ends lost 3 bases and 7 bases, in that order; junction bases with no gene match: 2. Germline V gene data show CDR1 as PRHDT and CDR2 as FYEKMQ (reference sequence). This CDR3 contains 15 residues. This chain's CDR3 is CASSFGTSGSNEQFF. The CDR3 nucleotides read TGTGCCAGCAGCTTCGGGACTAGCGGGAGTAATGAGCAGTTCTTC.

This chain connects TRBV5-1 to TRBJ1-1; D is unresolved. Deletions cut 1 base from V and 6 bases from J, with 10 bases between. The CDR3 extends over 13 amino acids. Per germline, CDR1 SGHRS and CDR2 YFSETQ. The CDR3 DNA follows: TGCGCCAGCAGCTTGTGGTCCGGGGCTGAAGCTTTCTTT. Its protein product is CASSLWSGAEAFF.